This T cell receptor beta chain was sequenced during a study of T cell changes during pregnancy in multiple sclerosis. The method was immunoSEQ multiplex PCR; TCRdb's version includes in-frame clones alone and lacks a portion of them. This table has roughly 62,000 clones, roughly nine tenths appearing once. Sequenced material: peripheral blood, taken in the first trimester of pregnancy. This receptor was obtained from a female donor with multiple sclerosis, enrolled in a pregnancy study.

The CDR3 nucleotides read TGTGCCTGGAGTGCCCTCCGGACTAGCGGGAGGACGGACTCCTACGAGCAGTACTTC. Translated: CAWSALRTSGRTDSYEQYF. V and J are TRBV30 and TRBJ2-7, with 14 positions matching TRBD2. Trimming cost V 1 base and J 0 bases; bases outside gene matches: 11. The CDR3 is made up of 19 amino acids. Germline CDR1 GTSNPN, CDR2 SVGIG (reference sequence).